Below are 7 T cell receptor beta chains sequenced from a single sample in a study of blood T cell repertoires in COVID-19. The table came from immunoSEQ multiplex PCR; TCRdb's copy has only in-frame clones and leaves some out. The sample contains 250,000 or so clones, about 88% of which appear only once. Input material: peripheral blood. The receptors were sampled from a man aged 30-40 years with active or convalescent COVID-19.

The rearrangement links TRBV7-9 to TRBJ2-7, with 9 bases identical to TRBD1. Unmatched junction bases numbered 8, after V lost 7 bases and J lost 1 base. Per germline, CDR1 SEHNR and CDR2 FQNEAQ (reference sequence). The CDR3 length is 15 residues. The CDR3 nucleotides are TGTGCCAGCACCATCGACAGGGGGGAATCCTACGAGCAGTACTTC. It encodes CASTIDRGESYEQYF.

This clone was observed once. V is TRBV19 and J is TRBJ2-6; a weak D match, TRBD2 (5 bases). The CDR3 is made up of 16 amino acids. V dropped 0 bases and J dropped 2 bases, with 8 bases sitting between them. CDR1 is LNHDA, CDR2 SQIVND, per germline (reference sequence). CDR3 residues: CASSIETGTGANVLTF. In DNA, the CDR3 is TGTGCCAGTAGTATAGAAACGGGGACTGGGGCCAACGTCCTGACTTTC.

The chain combines TRBV6-5 with TRBJ2-1; the match to TRBD1 covers 8 bases. The J segment lost 2 bases and the V segment lost 8 bases, leaving 5 bases of the junction unmatched. Germline CDR1 is MNHEY and CDR2 is SVGAGI. The length of the CDR3 is 14 residues. The CDR3 here is CASFGTGTYNEQFF. CDR3 nucleotides: TGTGCCAGCTTCGGGACAGGTACCTACAATGAGCAGTTCTTC.

The CDR3 DNA reads as TGTGCCAGCAGGAACATTGCATCAGGCCCCCAGCATTTT. Translated: CASRNIASGPQHF. The V call is TRBV6-1, the J call TRBJ1-5; D is undetermined. Germline loops: CDR1 MNHNS, CDR2 SASEGT. V lost 6 bases and J 10 bases, leaving 16 bases between the germline ends. The CDR3 is made up of 13 amino acids.

This clone was seen just once. The CDR3 reads CASSPGREHNSPLHF. For the CDR3, the DNA is TGTGCCAGCAGCCCCGGACGGGAACATAATTCACCCCTCCACTTT. The chain uses TRBV5-6 and TRBJ1-6; D gene uncertain. This CDR3 has 15 residues. Germline values: CDR1 SGHDT, CDR2 YYEEEE. V was trimmed by 4 bases and J by 5 bases, leaving 13 bases between them.

The chain joins TRBV6-1 to TRBJ2-6; 7 bases are a match to TRBD2. This CDR3 has 15 amino acids. V was pared by 2 bases and J by 2 bases, with 0 bases of the junction left unmatched. CDR1 and CDR2 (germline): MNHNS, SASEGT. Written as DNA, the CDR3 is TGTGCCAGCAGTGAACGGGGGGCTGGGGCCAACGTCCTGACTTTC. This sequence encodes CASSERGAGANVLTF.

The rearrangement joins TRBV13 to TRBJ1-6; D may be TRBD1 (5 bases). The CDR3 extends over 15 amino acids. The germline V and J ends were trimmed by 2 bases and 10 bases, with 15 bases remaining between them. CDR1 and CDR2 (germline): PRHDT, FYEKMQ (reference sequence). For the CDR3, the DNA is TGTGCCAGCAGCTTAATGGGGCAGGCGGGGTCACCCCTCCACTTT. This translates into CASSLMGQAGSPLHF.